The 24 T cell receptor beta chains in this list originate from one sample, sequenced in a study of blood T cells in healthy people across ages. Together with a sample-barcoded 5' primer, a J-beta primer mix was included in a second PCR lasting about 7 to 12 cycles. TCRdb reprocessed the 5' RACE reads with MiXCR, giving one entry per CDR3 protein. The table shows under 800,000 distinct CDR3 sequences, with around 46% occurring only once. Sequenced input: blood. The origin of the receptors is a woman aged 55-75 years in good health.

The chain combines TRBV16 with TRBJ2-7; tentative D call: TRBD1 (5 bases). The V gene's germline CDR1 is KGHSY and CDR2 FQNENV. Trimming left V 4 bases short and J 1 base short, with 14 bases between. CDR3 length: 15 amino acids. In nucleotides, the CDR3 is TGTGCCAGCAGCCCAAGTAGGACACCTTCCTACGAGCAGTACTTC. This encodes CASSPSRTPSYEQYF.

V is TRBV6-2 or TRBV6-3 and J is TRBJ2-5; 9 bases align to TRBD2. Trimming took 5 bases from V and 11 from J; bases not matched to a gene: 12. Germline V gives CDR1 MNHEY, CDR2 SVGEGT. There are 14 residues in the CDR3. Here the CDR3 DNA reads TGTGCCAGCAGTGAGGCGGGAGGGGACAATGAGCAGTACTTC. Its translation is CASSEAGGDNEQYF.

This clonotype turned up a few times. The chain uses TRBV6-4 and TRBJ2-1; 9 positions agree with TRBD1. Germline V CDR1 and CDR2: MRHNA, SNTAGT. The trim removed 0 bases at V and 7 bases at J, leaving 4 bases unmatched. The CDR3 is 15 residues long. The chain's CDR3 is CASSDSRQGVNEQFF. The CDR3 DNA is TGTGCCAGCAGTGACTCGCGACAGGGGGTGAATGAGCAGTTCTTC.

This clonotype was observed at least ten times. The chain uses TRBV6-2 or TRBV6-3 and TRBJ2-5, with 11 bases matching TRBD2. CDR3 size: 15 residues. V trimming: 1 base; J trimming: 3 bases; junction bases outside the gene matches: 1. Germline assignment: CDR1 MNHEY and CDR2 SVGEGT. In DNA form, the CDR3 reads TGTGCCAGCAGTTACTGGGGACTAGCGGAAGAGACCCAGTACTTC. Its translation: CASSYWGLAEETQYF.

V gene TRBV20-1 combines with J gene TRBJ2-3, with D maybe TRBD2 (6 bases). This CDR3 has 13 residues. Germline V gene sequence: CDR1 DFQATT, CDR2 SNEGSKA (reference sequence). V lost 6 bases and J lost 4, with 14 bases in between. CDR3 DNA: TGCAGTGCCCCTACTAGCTACGCAGATACGCAGTATTTT. Its protein is CSAPTSYADTQYF.

Many counts were recorded for this clonotype. The chain carries TRBV29-1 and TRBJ2-1; TRBD2 might be the D (5 bases). The CDR3 has 14 amino acids. V was trimmed by 6 bases and J by 2 bases, leaving 14 bases between them. CDR1 and CDR2 from the germline V gene are SQVTM and ANQGSEA. The CDR3 reads CSVELRRAYNEQFF. Written as DNA, the CDR3 is TGCAGCGTCGAGTTACGGCGGGCCTACAATGAGCAGTTCTTC.

The rearrangement links TRBV7-8 to TRBJ1-1, with 10 bases matching TRBD1. The CDR3 is 20 amino acids. Germline V lookup: CDR1 SGHVS, CDR2 FQNEAQ. J was trimmed by 4 bases and V by 3 bases; bases with no gene match: 20. The CDR3 DNA reads as TGTGCCAGCAGCTTCGCCGAGGCACCGACAGGGGGCGGCTCGGGCACTGAAGCTTTCTTT. Protein sequence: CASSFAEAPTGGGSGTEAFF.

V is TRBV29-1 and J is TRBJ2-7; weak D call: TRBD2 (6 bases). This CDR3 comprises 10 residues. V lost 3 bases and J lost 9, with 9 bases in between. The germline CDR1 and CDR2 sequences are SQVTM and ANQGSEA. The CDR3 nucleotides are TGCAGCGTTGAGTTGGGAGGGCAGTACTTC. Translated: CSVELGGQYF.

This clonotype has more than one count but fewer than ten. The genes are TRBV9 and TRBJ2-7; D call uncertain. V dropped 4 bases and J dropped 3 bases, with 11 bases sitting between them. CDR1 and CDR2 (germline): SGDLS, YYNGEE. CDR3 length: 13 residues. CDR3 DNA: TGTGCCAGCAGCCTAGTCACAAACTACGAGCAGTACTTC. Protein product: CASSLVTNYEQYF.

The rearrangement uses TRBV3-1 and TRBJ2-3; 12 bases map to TRBD2. The V gene's germline CDR1 is LGHDT and CDR2 YNNKEL (reference sequence). V dropped 2 bases and J dropped 2; count of bases not matched to a gene: 2. The CDR3 totals 16 residues. DNA of the CDR3: TGTGCCAGCAGCCAAAGGACTAGCGGGATCACAGATACGCAGTATTTT. Translated, it gives CASSQRTSGITDTQYF.

Only a few counts were recorded for this clonotype. The chain carries TRBV3-1 and TRBJ1-2; a weak D match, TRBD1 (5 bases). Germline loops: CDR1 LGHDT, CDR2 YNNKEL (reference sequence). The V end was cut by 0 bases, the J end by 4 bases, with 12 bases between. The CDR3 contains 15 residues. Here the CDR3 reads CASSQDGGLGYGYTF. The CDR3 DNA reads TGTGCCAGCAGCCAAGACGGGGGTCTGGGCTATGGCTACACCTTC. Based on the CDR3 plus reference TRBV3-1 and TRBJ1-2, the full variable domain is DTAVSQTPKYLVTQMGNDKSIKCEQNLGHDTMYWYKQDSKKFLKIMFSYNNKELIINETVPNRFSPKSPDKAHLNLHINSLELGDSAVYFCASSQDGGLGYGYTFGSGTRLTVV.

In its sample, this clonotype was seen once. The rearrangement joins TRBV20-1 to TRBJ2-7; D perhaps matches TRBD1 (5 bases). The J call is doubtful: the DNA matches TRBJ2-4 better. The CDR3 extends over 12 amino acids. CDR1 is DFQATT, CDR2 SNEGSKA, per germline (reference sequence). In DNA form, the CDR3 reads TGCAGTGTTACGAGGACAAGAAACATTCAGTACTTC. It codes for CSVTRTRNIQYF.

This clonotype appeared once. One base away lies a much larger clone, so this may be a sequencing read error. The V call is TRBV10-3, the J call TRBJ2-4, with 10 bases that match TRBD1. The V segment lost 2 bases and the J segment 0 bases; nucleotides outside the gene matches: 7. CDR1 is ENHRY, CDR2 SYGVKD, per germline. CDR3 size: 18 residues. CDR3 residues: CAISEGTGEPLAKNIQYF. Here the CDR3 DNA reads TGTGCCATCAGTGAGGGGACAGGGGAGCCCCTAGCCAAAAACATTCAGTACTTC.

This clonotype was found a few times. The V and J genes are TRBV6-5 and TRBJ2-1, with 9 bases that match TRBD2. Germline V gene data show CDR1 as MNHEY and CDR2 as SVGAGI. The CDR3 totals 17 residues. V lost 4 bases and J lost 4; bases outside the gene matches: 11. CDR3 sequence reads: CASSSALAGSGYNEQFF. The CDR3 DNA follows: TGTGCCAGCAGTTCGGCGCTAGCGGGATCAGGATACAATGAGCAGTTCTTC.

CDR3 nucleotide sequence: TGCGCCAGCAGCTTGGAACCGGGGGGCCAAGAGACCCAGTACTTC. Amino acid sequence: CASSLEPGGQETQYF. The rearrangement links TRBV5-1 to TRBJ2-5; TRBD2 matches at 7 bases. Germline CDR1 SGHRS, CDR2 YFSETQ. This CDR3 contains 15 residues. With V trimmed by 0 bases and J by 1 base, 3 bases remained unmatched.

This clonotype was picked up one time. This chain uses TRBV29-1 with TRBJ1-1; D is uncertain. The CDR3 totals 11 residues. The V and J ends lost 1 base and 4 bases respectively, with 4 bases between them. Germline V lookup: CDR1 SQVTM, CDR2 ANQGSEA. The CDR3: CSVEVGTEAFF. DNA for the CDR3: TGCAGCGTTGAAGTTGGCACTGAAGCTTTCTTT. Supplemented by reference TRBV29-1 and TRBJ1-1, the full variable domain reads SAVISQKPSRDICQRGTSLTIQCQVDSQVTMMFWYRQQPGQSLTLIATANQGSEATYESGFVIDKFPISRPNLTFSTLTVSNMSPEDSSIYLCSVEVGTEAFFGQGTRLTVV.

This clonotype was seen a handful of times. The chain uses TRBV7-2 and TRBJ2-3; 8 nucleotides align to TRBD2. Germline CDR1 SGHTA, CDR2 FQGNSA. There are 15 residues in the CDR3. V lost 8 bases to trimming and J lost 5 bases; unmatched junction nucleotides: 12. The CDR3 here is CASLPASGQGDTQYF. The CDR3 nucleotides are TGTGCCAGCCTACCGGCTAGCGGGCAGGGAGATACGCAGTATTTT.

The chain uses TRBV5-1 and TRBJ2-5; 7 nucleotides line up with TRBD2. The DNA end lines up better with TRBJ2-7; the J call may be wrong. Looked up from germline, CDR1 is SGHRS and CDR2 is YFSETQ. There are 15 residues in the CDR3. The DNA of the CDR3 is TGCGCCAGCAGTGGGACGGGGCGGGAGACCTACGAGCAGTACTTC. The encoded protein is CASSGTGRETYEQYF.

The rearrangement uses TRBV19 and TRBJ2-7, with 9 bases aligning to TRBD1. The V segment lost 4 bases and the J segment 7 bases; nucleotides outside the gene matches: 5. This CDR3 comprises 13 residues. Germline V gene sequence: CDR1 LNHDA, CDR2 SQIVND (reference sequence). The CDR3 DNA sequence: TGTGCCAGTAGTACGGACAGGGGCAATGAGCAGTACTTC. Amino acid sequence: CASSTDRGNEQYF.

The rearrangement links TRBV6-6 to TRBJ1-1; 7 bases align to TRBD1. V lost 7 bases, J lost 1 base, and 18 bases stayed unmatched. This CDR3 region has 18 residues. In germline, CDR1 is MNHNY, CDR2 SVGAGI (reference sequence). In DNA form, the CDR3 reads TGTGCCAGCATCTGGGACAGCTTGGGGCTGGCAACGAACACTGAAGCTTTCTTT. Translation: CASIWDSLGLATNTEAFF.

The chain uses TRBV5-1 and TRBJ1-1, with D tentatively TRBD1 (5 bases). Between the trimmed V and J ends, which lost 0 bases and 3 bases, there was a span of 15 bases. Germline V gene lookup returns CDR1 SGHRS and CDR2 YFSETQ. The CDR3 has 16 amino acids. DNA for the CDR3: TGCGCCAGCAGCTTGGGGGTTGGGGCCTTTTACACTGAAGCTTTCTTT. It encodes CASSLGVGAFYTEAFF. Complete variable domain (other parts from reference TRBV5-1 and TRBJ1-1): KAGVTQTPRYLIKTRGQQVTLSCSPISGHRSVSWYQQTPGQGLQFLFEYFSETQRNKGNFPGRFSGRQFSNSRSEMNVSTLELGDSALYLCASSLGVGAFYTEAFFGQGTRLTVV.

This chain links TRBV2 with TRBJ2-3, with 8 bases identical to TRBD2. The V segment lost 8 bases and the J segment 7 bases; nucleotides outside the gene matches: 8. The CDR3 consists of 13 residues. Germline CDR1 and CDR2: SNHLY and FYNNEI. CDR3 region: CASAGGEVNTQYF. DNA for the CDR3: TGTGCCAGCGCGGGGGGCGAGGTGAATACGCAGTATTTT.

This rearrangement joins TRBV3-1 to TRBJ2-4; 7 positions agree with TRBD2. The DNA end lines up better with TRBJ2-7; the J call may be wrong. The length of the CDR3 is 13 residues. Germline CDR1 reads LGHDT; CDR2 reads YNNKEL (reference sequence). The CDR3 sequence: CAREVVYIYEQYF. CDR3 DNA sequence: TGTGCCCGGGAGGTTGTCTACATTTACGAGCAGTACTTC.

DNA of the CDR3: TGTGCCACCAGCAGGGACCTGAGCCCTGAAGCTTTCTTT. It translates to CATSRDLSPEAFF. This chain links TRBV15 with TRBJ1-1; D remains ambiguous. Looked up from germline, CDR1 is LNHNV and CDR2 is YYDKDF (reference sequence). The V gene lost 3 bases and the J gene lost 6 bases, with 11 bases spanning the gap. The CDR3 sequence is 13 residues long. Filled out from reference TRBV15 and TRBJ1-1, the complete variable domain reads DAMVIQNPRYQVTQFGKPVTLSCSQTLNHNVMYWYQQKSSQAPKLLFHYYDKDFNNEADTPDNFQSRRPNTSFCFLDIRSPGLGDTAMYLCATSRDLSPEAFFGQGTRLTVV.